One T cell receptor (beta chain) is described in this entry. The same CDR3 can be traced to other DNA sequences in this sample. Deletions cut 1 base from V and 7 bases from J, with 9 bases between. Germline CDR1 SGDLS, CDR2 YYNGEE. This CDR3 comprises 13 residues. This record comes from a study of shared clonotypes between healthy human individuals. Samples underwent the assay at deep level. The sorted-subset replicate PCRs were given around 190 ng DNA, which is approximately 30,000 T cell genomes. The authors' processing: ImmunoSEQ output lacked quality scores and full-length reads, limiting matched filtering. Produced via immunoSEQ multiplex PCR; TCRdb's table is partial and in-frame only. The V and J calls and clone size are taken from that table; D and trimming were inferred from the DNA. Among a few million clones listed, over 85% were seen once. It was CD45RO-negative cells, positively selected for CCR7, that made up naive CD8 cells, with terminally differentiated effector memory CD45RA+ cells excluded.

The genes are TRBV9 and TRBJ2-1, with no clear D. Sequenced material: naive CD8+ T cells from PBMCs. This TCR derives from a man between 18 and 29 years old in good health. Some clones in this sample may be carry-over from other donors' samples. The CDR3 DNA reads TGTGCCAGCAGCGTACCGGGCGTGAATGAGCAGTTCTTC. Amino acids: CASSVPGVNEQFF.